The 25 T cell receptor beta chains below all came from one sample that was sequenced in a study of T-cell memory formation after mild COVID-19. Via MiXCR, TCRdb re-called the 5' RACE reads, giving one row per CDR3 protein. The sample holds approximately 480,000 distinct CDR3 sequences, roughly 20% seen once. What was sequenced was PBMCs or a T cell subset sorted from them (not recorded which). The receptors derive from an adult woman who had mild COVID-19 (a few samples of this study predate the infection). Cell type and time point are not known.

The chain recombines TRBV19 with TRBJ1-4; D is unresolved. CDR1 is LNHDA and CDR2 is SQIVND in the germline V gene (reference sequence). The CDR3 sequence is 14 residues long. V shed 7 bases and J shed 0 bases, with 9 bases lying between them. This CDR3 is CASKIGTTNEKLFF. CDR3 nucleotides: TGTGCCAGTAAGATCGGGACAACTAATGAAAAACTGTTTTTT.

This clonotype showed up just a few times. The CDR3 here is CASSLGTPYQPQHF. In DNA form, the CDR3 reads TGTGCCAGCAGTTTGGGGACACCGTATCAGCCCCAGCATTTT. The J gene is TRBJ1-5, the V gene TRBV12-3 or TRBV12-4; D is perhaps TRBD1 (6 bases). This CDR3 has 14 amino acids. Trimming took 3 bases from V and 5 from J, leaving 11 bases between them.

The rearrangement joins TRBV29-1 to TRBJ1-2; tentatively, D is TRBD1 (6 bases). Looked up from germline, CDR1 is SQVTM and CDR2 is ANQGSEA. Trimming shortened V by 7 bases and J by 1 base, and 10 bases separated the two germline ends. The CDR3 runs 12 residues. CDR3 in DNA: TGCAGCGCCCAGGGGTATAACTATGGCTACACCTTC. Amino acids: CSAQGYNYGYTF.

The CDR3 nucleotides are TGTGCCACCAGTGACACTTACCAGGGAGCTGAAGCTTTCTTT. This translates into CATSDTYQGAEAFF. The chain recombines TRBV24-1 with TRBJ1-1; perhaps TRBD1 as D (5 bases). This CDR3 is built from 14 residues. Germline assignment: CDR1 KGHDR and CDR2 SFDVKD. V lost 4 bases to trimming and J lost 6 bases, with 14 bases between them.

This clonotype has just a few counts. This chain's CDR3 is CSVLLEVGYEQYF. The CDR3 DNA sequence: TGCAGCGTCCTACTAGAGGTAGGGTACGAGCAGTACTTC. The chain links TRBV29-1 to TRBJ2-7; tentatively, D is TRBD2 (5 bases). Trimming took 6 bases from V and 4 from J, leaving 16 bases between them. Germline CDR1 reads SQVTM; CDR2 reads ANQGSEA. This CDR3 has 13 amino acids.

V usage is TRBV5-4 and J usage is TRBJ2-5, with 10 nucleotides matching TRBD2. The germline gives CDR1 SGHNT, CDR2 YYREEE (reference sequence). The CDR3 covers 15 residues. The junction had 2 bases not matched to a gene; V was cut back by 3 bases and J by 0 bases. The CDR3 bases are TGTGCCAGCAGCTCGGGACTAGCGTACCAAGAGACCCAGTACTTC. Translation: CASSSGLAYQETQYF.

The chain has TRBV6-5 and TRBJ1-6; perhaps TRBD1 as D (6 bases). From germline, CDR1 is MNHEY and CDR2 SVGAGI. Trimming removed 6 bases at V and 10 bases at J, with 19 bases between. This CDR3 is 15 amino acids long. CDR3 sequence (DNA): TGTGCCAGCAGGATAAAGGGACAATCATGGTCACCCCTCCACTTT. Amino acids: CASRIKGQSWSPLHF.

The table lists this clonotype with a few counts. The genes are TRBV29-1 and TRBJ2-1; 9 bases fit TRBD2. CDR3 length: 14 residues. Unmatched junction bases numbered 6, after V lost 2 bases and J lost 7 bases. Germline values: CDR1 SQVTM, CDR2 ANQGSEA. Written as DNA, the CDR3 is TGCAGCGTTGAAATCGCGGGAGGGCCAAATGAGCAGTTCTTC. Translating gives CSVEIAGGPNEQFF.

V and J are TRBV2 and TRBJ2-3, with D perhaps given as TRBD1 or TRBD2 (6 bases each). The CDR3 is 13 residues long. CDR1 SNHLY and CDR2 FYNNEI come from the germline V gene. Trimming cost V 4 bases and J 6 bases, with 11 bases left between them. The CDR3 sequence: CASSGGAGDTQYF. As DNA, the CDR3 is TGTGCCAGCAGTGGGGGGGCCGGGGATACGCAGTATTTT.

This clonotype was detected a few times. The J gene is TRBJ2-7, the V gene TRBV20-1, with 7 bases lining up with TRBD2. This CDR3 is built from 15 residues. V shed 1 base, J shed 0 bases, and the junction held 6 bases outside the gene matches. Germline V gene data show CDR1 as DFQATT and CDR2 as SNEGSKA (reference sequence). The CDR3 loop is CSARAVGGVSYEQYF. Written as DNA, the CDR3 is TGCAGTGCTAGAGCGGTGGGAGGGGTCTCCTACGAGCAGTACTTC.

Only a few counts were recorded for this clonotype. CDR3 in DNA: TGCAGTGCTAGGGGGGCAGGGGGCAGAGACGAGCAGTACTTC. Its translation is CSARGAGGRDEQYF. The chain uses TRBV20-1 and TRBJ2-7; TRBD1 agrees at 8 bases. The length of the CDR3 is 14 residues. Germline V gene sequence: CDR1 DFQATT, CDR2 SNEGSKA (reference sequence). Trimming removed 3 bases from V and 5 bases from J; junction bases left unmatched: 9.

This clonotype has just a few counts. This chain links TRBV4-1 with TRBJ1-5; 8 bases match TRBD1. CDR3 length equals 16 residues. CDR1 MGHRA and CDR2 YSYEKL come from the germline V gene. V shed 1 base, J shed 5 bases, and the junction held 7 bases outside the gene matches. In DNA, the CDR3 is TGCGCCAGCAGCCAAGTCAGGGGGCCTCGAGATCAGCCCCAGCATTTT. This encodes CASSQVRGPRDQPQHF.

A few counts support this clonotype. CDR3 protein: CASSVAGMGADTQYF. CDR3 DNA sequence: TGTGCCAGCAGCGTAGCGGGGATGGGAGCAGATACGCAGTATTTT. The rearrangement joins TRBV9 to TRBJ2-3; perhaps TRBD2 as D (5 bases). Germline CDR1 reads SGDLS; CDR2 reads YYNGEE. V was cut by 0 bases and J by 4 bases, with 12 bases left in between. This CDR3 is 15 amino acids long.

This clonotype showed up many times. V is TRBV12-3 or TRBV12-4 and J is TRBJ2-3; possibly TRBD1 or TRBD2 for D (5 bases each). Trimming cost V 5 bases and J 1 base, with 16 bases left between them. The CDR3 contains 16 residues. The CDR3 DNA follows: TGTGCCAGCAGTGGATACTTGAGGGGTCGCACAGATACGCAGTATTTT. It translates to CASSGYLRGRTDTQYF.

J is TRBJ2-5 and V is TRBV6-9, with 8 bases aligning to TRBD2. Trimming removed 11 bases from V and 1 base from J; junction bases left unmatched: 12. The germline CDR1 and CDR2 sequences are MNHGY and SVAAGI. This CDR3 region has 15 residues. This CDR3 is CAPGERESRQETQYF. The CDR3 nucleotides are TGTGCCCCTGGAGAGCGGGAGAGTCGCCAAGAGACCCAGTACTTC.

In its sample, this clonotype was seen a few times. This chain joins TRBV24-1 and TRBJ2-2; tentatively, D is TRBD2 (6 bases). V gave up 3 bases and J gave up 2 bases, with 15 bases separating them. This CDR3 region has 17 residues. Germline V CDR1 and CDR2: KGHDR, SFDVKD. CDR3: CATSDPTAGANTGELFF. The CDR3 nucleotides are TGTGCCACCAGTGATCCGACAGCGGGCGCCAACACCGGGGAGCTGTTTTTT.

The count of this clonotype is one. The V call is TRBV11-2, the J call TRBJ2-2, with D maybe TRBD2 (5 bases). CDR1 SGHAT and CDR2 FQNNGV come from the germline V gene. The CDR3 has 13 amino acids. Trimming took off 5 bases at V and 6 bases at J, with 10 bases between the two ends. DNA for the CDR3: TGTGCCAGCAGCCAGCGGAGCTCCGGGGAGCTGTTTTTT. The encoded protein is CASSQRSSGELFF.

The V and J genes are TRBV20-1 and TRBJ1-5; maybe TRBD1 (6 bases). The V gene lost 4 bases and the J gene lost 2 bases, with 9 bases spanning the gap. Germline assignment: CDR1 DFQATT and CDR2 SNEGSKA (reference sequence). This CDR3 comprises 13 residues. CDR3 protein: CSAIGQRNQPQHF. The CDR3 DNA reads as TGCAGTGCTATCGGACAGCGCAATCAGCCCCAGCATTTT.

The CDR3 sequence is CASSEVRGTYEQYF. CDR3 in DNA: TGTGCCAGCAGTGAAGTTCGGGGAACCTACGAGCAGTACTTC. The V call is TRBV2, the J call TRBJ2-7; possible D gene TRBD2, 5 bases. Looked up from germline, CDR1 is SNHLY and CDR2 is FYNNEI. Deletions cut 1 base from V and 2 bases from J, with 9 bases between. The CDR3 has 14 amino acids.

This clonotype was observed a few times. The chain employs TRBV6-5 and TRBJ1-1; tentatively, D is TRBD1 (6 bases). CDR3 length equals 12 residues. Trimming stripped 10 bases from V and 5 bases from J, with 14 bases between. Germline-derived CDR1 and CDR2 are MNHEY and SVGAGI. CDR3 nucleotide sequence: TGTGCCACCGTTGGAGGGGGTACTGAAGCTTTCTTT. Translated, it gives CATVGGGTEAFF.

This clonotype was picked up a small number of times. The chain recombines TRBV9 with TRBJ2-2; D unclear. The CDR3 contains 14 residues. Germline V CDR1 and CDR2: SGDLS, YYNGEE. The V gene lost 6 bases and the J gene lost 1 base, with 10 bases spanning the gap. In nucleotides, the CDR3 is TGTGCCAGCACGCGCAGGCTGAACACCGGGGAGCTGTTTTTT. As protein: CASTRRLNTGELFF.

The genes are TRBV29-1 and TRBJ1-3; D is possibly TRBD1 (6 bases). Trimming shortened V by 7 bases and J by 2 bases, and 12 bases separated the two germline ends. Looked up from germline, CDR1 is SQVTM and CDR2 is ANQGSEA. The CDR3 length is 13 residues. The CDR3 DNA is TGCAGCGCCAGGGGTTCTGCTGGAAACACCATATATTTT. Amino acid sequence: CSARGSAGNTIYF.

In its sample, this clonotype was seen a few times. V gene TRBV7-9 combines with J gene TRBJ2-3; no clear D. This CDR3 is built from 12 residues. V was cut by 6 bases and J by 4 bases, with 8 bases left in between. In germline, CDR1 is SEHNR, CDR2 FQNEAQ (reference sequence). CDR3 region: CASRPDPDTQYF. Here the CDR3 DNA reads TGTGCCAGCAGACCGGACCCAGATACGCAGTATTTT.

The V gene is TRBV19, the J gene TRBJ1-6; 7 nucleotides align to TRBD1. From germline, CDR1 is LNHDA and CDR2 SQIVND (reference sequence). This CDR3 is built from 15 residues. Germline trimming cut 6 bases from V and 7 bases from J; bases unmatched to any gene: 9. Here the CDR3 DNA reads TGTGCCAGTAGAATCGCGCAGGGGGGAAATTCACCCCTCCACTTT. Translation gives CASRIAQGGNSPLHF. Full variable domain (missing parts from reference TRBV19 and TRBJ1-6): DGGITQSPKYLFRKEGQNVTLSCEQNLNHDAMYWYRQDPGQGLRLIYYSQIVNDFQKGDIAEGYSVSREKKESFPLTVTSAQKNPTAFYLCASRIAQGGNSPLHFGNGTRLTVT.

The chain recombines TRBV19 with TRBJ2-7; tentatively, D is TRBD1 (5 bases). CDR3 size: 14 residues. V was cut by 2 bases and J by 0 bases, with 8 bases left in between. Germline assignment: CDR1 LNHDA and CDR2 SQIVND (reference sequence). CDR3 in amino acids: CASSITGASYEQYF. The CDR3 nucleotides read TGTGCCAGTAGTATAACAGGTGCCTCCTACGAGCAGTACTTC.